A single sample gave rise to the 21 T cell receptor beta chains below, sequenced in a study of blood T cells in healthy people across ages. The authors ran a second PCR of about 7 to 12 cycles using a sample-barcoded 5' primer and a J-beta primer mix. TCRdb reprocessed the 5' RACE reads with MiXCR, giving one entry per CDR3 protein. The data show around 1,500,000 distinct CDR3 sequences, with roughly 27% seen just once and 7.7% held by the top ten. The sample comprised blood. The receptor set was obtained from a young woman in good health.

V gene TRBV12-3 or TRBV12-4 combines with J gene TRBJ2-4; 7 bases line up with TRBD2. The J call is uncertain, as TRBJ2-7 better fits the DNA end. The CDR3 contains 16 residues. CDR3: CASSFGREAVSHEQYF. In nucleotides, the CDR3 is TGTGCCAGCAGTTTCGGTCGGGAGGCAGTCAGCCACGAGCAGTACTTC.

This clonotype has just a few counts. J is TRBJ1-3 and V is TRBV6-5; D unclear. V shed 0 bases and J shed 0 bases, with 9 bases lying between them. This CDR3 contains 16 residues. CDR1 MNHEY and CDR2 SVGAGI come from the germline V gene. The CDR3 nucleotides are TGTGCCAGCAGTTACTCACGGGGAAACTCTGGAAACACCATATATTTT. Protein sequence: CASSYSRGNSGNTIYF.

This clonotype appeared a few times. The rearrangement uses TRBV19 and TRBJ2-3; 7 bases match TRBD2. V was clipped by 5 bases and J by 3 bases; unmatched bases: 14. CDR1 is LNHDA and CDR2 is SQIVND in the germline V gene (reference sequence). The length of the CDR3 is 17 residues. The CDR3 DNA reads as TGTGCCAGTAGTGGTGGCGGGAGAGGCGGGTGGACAGATACGCAGTATTTT. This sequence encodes CASSGGGRGGWTDTQYF.

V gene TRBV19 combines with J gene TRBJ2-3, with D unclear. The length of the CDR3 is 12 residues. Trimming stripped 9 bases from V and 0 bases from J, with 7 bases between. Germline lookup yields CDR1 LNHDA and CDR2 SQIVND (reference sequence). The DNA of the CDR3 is TGTGCCAGACGTGACAGCACAGATACGCAGTATTTT. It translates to CARRDSTDTQYF.

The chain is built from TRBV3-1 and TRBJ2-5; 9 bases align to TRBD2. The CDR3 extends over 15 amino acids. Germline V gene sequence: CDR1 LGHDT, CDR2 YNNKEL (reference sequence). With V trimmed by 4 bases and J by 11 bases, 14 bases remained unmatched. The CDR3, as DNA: TGTGCCAGCAGCCTATCGAGCGGGAGGATGGATGAGCAGTACTTC. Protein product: CASSLSSGRMDEQYF.

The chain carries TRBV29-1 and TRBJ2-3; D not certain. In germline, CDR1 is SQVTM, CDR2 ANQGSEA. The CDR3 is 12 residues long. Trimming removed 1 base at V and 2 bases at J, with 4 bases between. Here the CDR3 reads CSVEVVTDTQYF. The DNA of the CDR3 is TGCAGCGTTGAAGTGGTCACAGATACGCAGTATTTT.

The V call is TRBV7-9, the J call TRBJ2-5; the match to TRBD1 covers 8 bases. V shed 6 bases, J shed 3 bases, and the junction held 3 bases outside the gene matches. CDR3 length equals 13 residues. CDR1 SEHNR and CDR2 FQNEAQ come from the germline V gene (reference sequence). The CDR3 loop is CASRTGVKETQYF. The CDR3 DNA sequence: TGTGCCAGCAGGACAGGGGTGAAAGAGACCCAGTACTTC.

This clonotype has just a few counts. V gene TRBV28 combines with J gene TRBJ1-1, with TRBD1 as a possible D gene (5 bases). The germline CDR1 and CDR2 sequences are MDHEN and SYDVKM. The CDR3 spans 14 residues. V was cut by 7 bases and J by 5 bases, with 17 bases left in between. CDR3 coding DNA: TGTGCCAGCACCACCACGATCAGGGAAACTGAAGCTTTCTTT. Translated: CASTTTIRETEAFF.

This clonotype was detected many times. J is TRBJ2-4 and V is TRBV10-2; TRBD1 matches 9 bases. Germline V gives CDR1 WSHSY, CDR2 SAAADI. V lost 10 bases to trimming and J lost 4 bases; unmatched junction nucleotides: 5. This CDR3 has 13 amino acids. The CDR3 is CAIRDRGKNIQYF. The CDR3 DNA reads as TGCGCCATCCGCGACAGGGGGAAAAACATTCAGTACTTC.

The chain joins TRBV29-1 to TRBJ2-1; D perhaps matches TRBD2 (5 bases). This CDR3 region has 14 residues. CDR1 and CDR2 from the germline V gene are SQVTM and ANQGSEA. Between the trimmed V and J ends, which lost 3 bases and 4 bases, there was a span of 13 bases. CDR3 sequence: CSVEEEPAYNEQFF. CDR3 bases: TGCAGCGTTGAGGAGGAACCTGCTTACAATGAGCAGTTCTTC.

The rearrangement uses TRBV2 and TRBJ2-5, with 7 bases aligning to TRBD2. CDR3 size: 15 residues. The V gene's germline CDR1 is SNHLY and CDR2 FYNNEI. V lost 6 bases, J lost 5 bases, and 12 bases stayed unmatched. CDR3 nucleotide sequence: TGTGCCAGCAGCCCCCGGGGGGTAAATTATGAGACCCAGTACTTC. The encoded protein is CASSPRGVNYETQYF.

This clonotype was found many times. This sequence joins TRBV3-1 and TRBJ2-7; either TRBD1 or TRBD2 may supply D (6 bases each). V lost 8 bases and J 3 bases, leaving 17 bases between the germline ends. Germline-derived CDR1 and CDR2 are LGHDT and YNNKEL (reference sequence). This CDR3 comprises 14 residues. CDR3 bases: TGTGCCAGCGGGGAGACAGGAGGGAACTACGAGCAGTACTTC. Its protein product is CASGETGGNYEQYF.

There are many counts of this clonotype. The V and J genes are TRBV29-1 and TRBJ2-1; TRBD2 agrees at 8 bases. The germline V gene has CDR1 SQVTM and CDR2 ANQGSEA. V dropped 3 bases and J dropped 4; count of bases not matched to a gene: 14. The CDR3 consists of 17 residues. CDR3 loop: CSVEGQRESASYNEQFF. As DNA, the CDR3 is TGCAGCGTTGAGGGGCAGCGGGAGTCCGCATCATACAATGAGCAGTTCTTC.

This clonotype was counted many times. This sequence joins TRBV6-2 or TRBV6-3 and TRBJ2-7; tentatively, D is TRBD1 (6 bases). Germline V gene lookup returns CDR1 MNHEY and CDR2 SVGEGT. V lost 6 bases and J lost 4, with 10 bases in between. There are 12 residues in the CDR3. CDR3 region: CASRIRGYEQYF. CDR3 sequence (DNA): TGTGCCAGCAGGATCAGGGGATACGAGCAGTACTTC.

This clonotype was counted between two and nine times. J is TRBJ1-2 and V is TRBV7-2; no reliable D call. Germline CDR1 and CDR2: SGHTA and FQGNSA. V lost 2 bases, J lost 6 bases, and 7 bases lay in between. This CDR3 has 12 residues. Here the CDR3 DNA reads TGTGCCAGCAGCTTAAATCCGGATGGCTACACCTTC. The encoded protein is CASSLNPDGYTF.

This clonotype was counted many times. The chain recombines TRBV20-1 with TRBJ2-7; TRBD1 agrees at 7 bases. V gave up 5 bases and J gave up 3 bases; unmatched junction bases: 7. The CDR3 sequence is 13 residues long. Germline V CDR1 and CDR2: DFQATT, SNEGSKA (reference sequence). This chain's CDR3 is CSALRDSLYEQYF. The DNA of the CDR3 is TGCAGTGCTCTTCGGGACAGCCTCTACGAGCAGTACTTC.

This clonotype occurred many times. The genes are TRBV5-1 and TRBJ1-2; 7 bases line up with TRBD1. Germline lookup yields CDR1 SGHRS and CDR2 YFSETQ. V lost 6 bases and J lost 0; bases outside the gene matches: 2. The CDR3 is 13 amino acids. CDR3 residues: CASTGGSNYGYTF. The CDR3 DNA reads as TGCGCCAGCACAGGGGGTTCTAACTATGGCTACACCTTC.

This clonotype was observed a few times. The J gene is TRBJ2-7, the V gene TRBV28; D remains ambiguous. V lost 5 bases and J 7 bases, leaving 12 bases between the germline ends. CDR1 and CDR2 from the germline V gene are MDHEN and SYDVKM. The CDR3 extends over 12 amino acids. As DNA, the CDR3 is TGTGCCAGCAGTCCACGTCGGTGGGAGCAGTACTTC. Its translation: CASSPRRWEQYF.

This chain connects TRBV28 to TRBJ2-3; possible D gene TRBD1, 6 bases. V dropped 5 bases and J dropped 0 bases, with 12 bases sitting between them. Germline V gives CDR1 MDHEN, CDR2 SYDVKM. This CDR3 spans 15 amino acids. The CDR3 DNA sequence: TGTGCCAGCAGTGGGGGCCCACAGAGCACAGATACGCAGTATTTT. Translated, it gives CASSGGPQSTDTQYF.

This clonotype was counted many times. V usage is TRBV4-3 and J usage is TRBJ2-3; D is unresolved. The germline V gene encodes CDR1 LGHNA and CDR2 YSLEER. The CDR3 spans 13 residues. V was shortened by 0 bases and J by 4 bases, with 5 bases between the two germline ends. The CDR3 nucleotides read TGCGCCAGCAGCCAAGATAGGTCAGATACGCAGTATTTT. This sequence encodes CASSQDRSDTQYF.

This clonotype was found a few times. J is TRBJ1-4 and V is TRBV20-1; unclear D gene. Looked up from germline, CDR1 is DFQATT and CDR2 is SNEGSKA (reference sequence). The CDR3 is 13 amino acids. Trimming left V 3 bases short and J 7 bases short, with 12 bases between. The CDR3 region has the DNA TGCAGTGCTAGGTGGCCGGGAGGTGAAAAACTGTTTTTT. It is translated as CSARWPGGEKLFF.